This is a list of T cell receptor beta chains from one sample in a study of blood T cell repertoires in COVID-19. The assay was immunoSEQ multiplex PCR, and TCRdb's table has in-frame clones only and misses some. Here the sample spans a few hundred thousand clones, under 90% being singletons. The sequenced material came from PBMCs or T cells enriched from blood (not recorded which). The source of these receptors is a man aged 30 to 45 who had recovered from COVID-19. CDR3s include the opening cysteine and the closing phenylalanine or tryptophan. D genes are given only for firm matches. For some rows the clone size is stated as once, few or many, or as a class when expanded; others skip it.

CDR3 protein,CDR3 DNA,J gene,V gene,D gene,clone size
CASSPRRDQPQHF,TGTGCCAGCAGCCCCCGCCGGGATCAGCCCCAGCATTTT,TRBJ1-5,TRBV7-2,NA,NA
CASSPLAGEGHEQFF,TGTGCCAGCAGCCCACTAGCGGGAGAAGGACATGAGCAGTTCTTC,TRBJ2-1,TRBV11-2,TRBD2,NA
CATLSTAGPINYGYTF,TGTGCCACCCTCAGCACAGCAGGGCCGATTAACTATGGCTACACCTTC,TRBJ1-2,TRBV27,NA,NA
CASSQGTVVLSYEQYF,TGCGCCAGCAGCCAGGGTACAGTAGTCCTTTCCTACGAGCAGTACTTC,TRBJ2-7,TRBV4-1,NA,NA
CASSQGLAELQETQYF,TGTGCCAGCAGCCAGGGACTAGCGGAGCTACAAGAGACCCAGTACTTC,TRBJ2-5,TRBV3-1/TRBV3-2,TRBD2,NA
CASSPLRAGETQYF,TGTGCCAGCAGCCCCCTACGCGCGGGGGAGACCCAGTACTTC,TRBJ2-5,TRBV5-6,NA,NA
CAISESMTSGTDTQYF,TGTGCCATCAGTGAGTCGATGACTAGCGGGACAGATACGCAGTATTTT,TRBJ2-3,TRBV10-3,TRBD2,NA
CASSLDFLFLEAFF,TGCGCCAGCAGCTTGGACTTTTTATTCCTCGAAGCTTTCTTT,TRBJ1-1,TRBV5-1,NA,NA
CASSPEEQFSGANVLTF,TGTGCCAGCTCACCGGAGGAACAGTTCTCTGGGGCCAACGTCCTGACTTTC,TRBJ2-6,TRBV18,NA,NA
CASSLAPRTDTQYF,TGTGCCAGCAGCTTGGCCCCGCGCACAGATACGCAGTATTTT,TRBJ2-3,TRBV11-3,NA,once
CASSKLGQGNEKLFF,TGTGCCAGCAGCAAACTAGGACAGGGGAATGAAAAACTGTTTTTT,TRBJ1-4,TRBV7-9,TRBD1,few
CASSVATGGGRAYEQFF,TGTGCCAGCAGCGTAGCTACGGGTGGCGGGAGGGCCTATGAGCAGTTCTTC,TRBJ2-1,TRBV9,TRBD2,NA
CATSAGAPSYEQYF,TGTGCCACCTCGGCGGGTGCCCCTTCCTACGAGCAGTACTTC,TRBJ2-7,TRBV24-1,NA,NA
CASSSQGTGELFF,TGTGCCAGCAGCTCCCAGGGAACCGGGGAGCTGTTTTTT,TRBJ2-2,TRBV11-2,NA,NA
CASSQEYRGQPQHF,TGTGCCAGCAGCCAAGAGTATCGGGGGCAGCCCCAGCATTTT,TRBJ1-5,TRBV3-1/TRBV3-2,NA,NA
CASSGVIANQPQHF,TGTGCCAGCAGCGGAGTGATAGCCAATCAGCCCCAGCATTTT,TRBJ1-5,TRBV2,NA,NA
CASSAPTSGGAVGTDTQYF,TGTGCCAGCAGCGCCCCGACTAGCGGGGGGGCCGTCGGCACAGATACGCAGTATTTT,TRBJ2-3,TRBV9,TRBD2,NA
CASSDPTGTNQAEAFF,TGTGCCAGCAGCGACCCGACAGGGACGAACCAGGCTGAAGCTTTCTTT,TRBJ1-1,TRBV21-1,NA,NA
CASSYGATNEKLFF,TGTGCCAGCAGTTACGGGGCGACTAATGAAAAACTGTTTTTT,TRBJ1-4,TRBV6-5,NA,NA
CASSIAESREQYF,TGTGCCAGTAGTATAGCGGAGAGTCGGGAGCAGTACTTC,TRBJ2-7,TRBV19,NA,NA
CASRTGVDNQPQHF,TGTGCCAGCAGAACAGGGGTAGACAATCAGCCCCAGCATTTT,TRBJ1-5,TRBV27,TRBD1,NA
CTSSQKTSWNTGELFF,TGCACCAGCAGCCAAAAGACTAGTTGGAACACCGGGGAGCTGTTTTTT,TRBJ2-2,TRBV1,NA,NA
CASSPGTSENTQYF,TGTGCCAGCTCACCGGGGACTAGCGAAAATACGCAGTATTTT,TRBJ2-3,TRBV18,TRBD2,NA
CASSLGKSSYNEQFF,TGTGCCAGCAGCCTCGGGAAAAGCTCCTACAATGAGCAGTTCTTC,TRBJ2-1,TRBV11-3,NA,once
CATSVGGAQGTGELFF,TGTGCCACCAGTGTGGGAGGGGCGCAAGGGACCGGGGAGCTGTTTTTT,TRBJ2-2,TRBV24-1,TRBD2,NA
CASSLTPSSYNEQFF,TGTGCCAGCAGCCTTACACCGTCCTCCTACAATGAGCAGTTCTTC,TRBJ2-1,TRBV6-5,NA,NA
CASSFFSQQPQHF,TGTGCCAGCAGCTTTTTTTCCCAGCAGCCCCAGCATTTT,TRBJ1-5,TRBV5-5,NA,NA
CASSPGGAGTNTEAFF,TGTGCCAGCAGTCCAGGGGGCGCGGGAACGAACACTGAAGCTTTCTTT,TRBJ1-1,TRBV28,TRBD1,NA
CASSQANSFYEQYF,TGCGCCAGCAGCCAAGCCAACAGCTTCTACGAGCAGTACTTC,TRBJ2-7,TRBV4-1,NA,few
CASSLTAGVEQYF,TGTGCCAGCAGTTTAACAGCGGGGGTCGAGCAGTACTTC,TRBJ2-7,TRBV27,TRBD2,few
CAWRLAGNEQYF,TGTGCCTGGAGGCTAGCGGGAAACGAGCAGTACTTC,TRBJ2-7,TRBV30,TRBD2,NA
CASSQVGAAGGNEQFF,TGTGCCAGCAGCCAAGTAGGAGCAGCGGGAGGCAATGAGCAGTTCTTC,TRBJ2-1,TRBV4-2,TRBD2,NA
CASSIKGETQYF,TGTGCCAGTAGTATCAAGGGGGAGACCCAGTACTTC,TRBJ2-5,TRBV19,NA,NA
CSVGDRGLEAFF,TGCAGCGTTGGAGACAGGGGGCTGGAAGCTTTCTTT,TRBJ1-1,TRBV29-1,TRBD1,NA
CASSQVSGTAGEQYF,TGTGCCAGCAGCCAAGTTTCCGGGACAGCCGGGGAGCAGTACTTC,TRBJ2-7,TRBV4-2,TRBD1,NA
CASSEIAGGRTDTQYF,TGTGCCAGCAGCGAGATAGCGGGGGGTCGCACAGATACGCAGTATTTT,TRBJ2-3,TRBV9,TRBD2,NA
CASSQGFGTVDSNQPQHF,TGTGCCAGCAGCCAAGGTTTCGGGACTGTCGATAGCAATCAGCCCCAGCATTTT,TRBJ1-5,TRBV3-1/TRBV3-2,NA,NA
CATSDSKQGVPYGYTF,TGTGCCACCAGTGATTCCAAACAGGGAGTCCCTTATGGCTACACCTTC,TRBJ1-2,TRBV24-1,NA,NA
CASSLEGTGRGHTDTQYF,TGTGCCAGCAGCTTAGAGGGGACTGGTCGAGGACACACAGATACGCAGTATTTT,TRBJ2-3,TRBV7-2,NA,once
CASSQVSVQFF,TGTGCCAGCAGCCAAGTTTCGGTGCAGTTCTTC,TRBJ2-1,TRBV3-1/TRBV3-2,NA,NA
CASSQPLAGENTGELFF,TGTGCCAGCAGCCAACCACTAGCGGGAGAGAACACCGGGGAGCTGTTTTTT,TRBJ2-2,TRBV3-1/TRBV3-2,TRBD2,NA
CASSLLSEQYF,TGTGCCAGCAGTCTCCTTTCGGAGCAGTACTTC,TRBJ2-7,TRBV5-8,NA,once
CASSQQGSSYNEQFF,TGTGCCAGCAGTCAACAGGGGTCCTCCTACAATGAGCAGTTCTTC,TRBJ2-1,TRBV6-4,TRBD1,NA